The clone carrying this T cell receptor beta chain has a count of ten or more. Its antigen is undetermined. The sample originates from a study of response to subunit inactivated influenza vaccine. Study-level points and caveats: The authors suggested that few new T cells are recruited per seasonal influenza vaccination.

TCRdb ran MiXCR on the RT-PCR reads and lists one entry per CDR3 protein. The sample includes 150,000 to 200,000 distinct CDR3 sequences, roughly a tenth of them seen just once. Looked up from germline, CDR1 is SGHRS and CDR2 is YFSETQ. The CDR3 runs 16 residues. With 2 bases removed from V and 2 bases from J, the gap between germline ends came to 16 bases. Specimen: non-naive T cells sorted from PBMCs, collected about 6 weeks after vaccination. The clonotype comes from a middle-aged man who received an inactivated influenza vaccine. This rearrangement joins TRBV5-1 to TRBJ2-5; TRBD1 is a possible D gene (5 bases). CDR3 coding DNA: TGCGCCAGCAGCTTCACCAACAGGTCACCACAAGAGACCCAGTACTTC. Amino acid sequence: CASSFTNRSPQETQYF.